These T cell receptor beta chains were read from a single sample in a study of T-cell reconstitution after alpha-beta-depleted transplantation in children. TCRdb reanalysed the PCR reads using MiXCR and keeps one entry per CDR3 protein. Of roughly 180,000 distinct CDR3 sequences in the sample, about 14% were seen once. Sample: PBMCs from the stem cell graft donor, taken from the stem cell graft. These TCRs come from a human donor who donated a stem cell graft to a child with acute lymphoblastic leukemia. The CDR3 runs from the conserved cysteine through the conserved F or W. D genes are given only for firm matches. For some rows the clone size is stated as once, few or many, or as a class when expanded; others skip it.

v_call	d_call	clone_size	j_call	cdr3_aa	cdr3_nt
TRBV6-1	NA	NA	TRBJ2-6	CASIPSGANGLTF	TGTGCCAGCATTCCGTCCGGGGCCAACGGCCTGACTTTC
TRBV10-3	NA	NA	TRBJ2-3	CASSDSVGGPDTQYF	TGTGCCAGCAGTGACTCGGTGGGAGGCCCAGATACGCAGTATTTT
TRBV11-2	TRBD2	NA	TRBJ2-5	CASSLDRLAGETQYF	TGTGCCAGCAGCTTAGACCGCCTAGCGGGAGAGACCCAGTACTTC
TRBV12-3/TRBV12-4	NA	many	TRBJ1-2	CASSLDSRDGYTF	TGTGCCAGCAGTTTGGACAGCCGGGATGGCTACACCTTC
TRBV20-1	TRBD1	many	TRBJ2-5	CSALGGPGQGAEGETQYF	TGCAGTGCTCTGGGGGGTCCCGGACAGGGGGCAGAAGGGGAGACCCAGTACTTC
TRBV5-1	TRBD2	NA	TRBJ2-1	CASSRLAGDNEQFF	TGCGCCAGCAGCCGACTAGCGGGAGACAATGAGCAGTTCTTC
TRBV29-1	NA	once	TRBJ2-7	CSVERRAGEDEQYF	TGCAGCGTTGAAAGGAGGGCAGGGGAGGACGAGCAGTACTTC
TRBV7-6	NA	many	TRBJ2-5	CASSLVGPGSGLGETQYF	TGTGCCAGCAGCTTAGTGGGTCCAGGGTCGGGATTGGGGGAGACCCAGTACTTC
TRBV5-4	NA	many	TRBJ2-7	CASSFPWDGEQYF	TGTGCCAGCAGCTTTCCGTGGGACGGCGAGCAGTACTTC
TRBV2	NA	many	TRBJ2-5	CASSYGRERETQYF	TGTGCCAGCAGTTATGGGCGGGAAAGAGAGACCCAGTACTTC